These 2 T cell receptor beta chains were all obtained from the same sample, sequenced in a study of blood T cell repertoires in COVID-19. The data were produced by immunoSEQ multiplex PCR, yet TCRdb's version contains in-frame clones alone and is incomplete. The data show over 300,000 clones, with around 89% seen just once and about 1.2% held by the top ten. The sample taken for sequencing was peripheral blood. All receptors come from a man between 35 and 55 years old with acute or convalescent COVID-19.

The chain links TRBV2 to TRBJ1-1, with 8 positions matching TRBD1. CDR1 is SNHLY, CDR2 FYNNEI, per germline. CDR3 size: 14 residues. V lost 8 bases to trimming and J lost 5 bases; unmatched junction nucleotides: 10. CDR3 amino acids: CASGIRGQGTEAFF. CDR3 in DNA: TGTGCCAGCGGAATCAGGGGGCAAGGAACTGAAGCTTTCTTT.

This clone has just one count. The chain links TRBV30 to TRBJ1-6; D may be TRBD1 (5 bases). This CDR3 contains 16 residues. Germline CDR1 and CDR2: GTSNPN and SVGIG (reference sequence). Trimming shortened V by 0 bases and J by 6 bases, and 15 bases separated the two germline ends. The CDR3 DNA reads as TGTGCCTGGAGTGTTGGGGCCCCACGCTTTAATTCACCCCTCCACTTT. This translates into CAWSVGAPRFNSPLHF.